These 14 T cell receptor beta chains were all obtained from the same sample, sequenced in a study of persistence of HIV-infected CD4 T cells. Their recognized antigens are unknown. Overlapping HIV-1 Gag 15-mer peptides at approximately 1 ug per peptide per mL were used. CD40L/CD69 double-negative CD45RO-high memory CD4+ T cells were collected. Sequencing used immunoSEQ version 4 in survey mode. Sequencing was performed with immunoSEQ multiplex PCR; in TCRdb, only in-frame clones are kept and a portion is missing. This repertoire shows about 36,000 clones, more than 75% found once; its top ten account for roughly 5.6%. Source: cultured CD4+ T cells from PBMCs, taken from a patient who received antiretroviral therapy. These receptors all come from an adult with HIV. The donor label of this sample is uncertain.

This chain connects TRBV7-9 to TRBJ2-3; 8 bases align to TRBD2. Germline V gene data show CDR1 as SEHNR and CDR2 as FQNEAQ (reference sequence). V shed 5 bases and J 3 bases; nucleotides not matched to a gene: 7. This CDR3 has 15 residues. The CDR3 DNA is TGTGCCAGCAGCCAAGCGGGGGTGGGGACAGATACGCAGTATTTT. Its translation: CASSQAGVGTDTQYF.

The V gene is TRBV6-4, the J gene TRBJ1-5; no firm D call. There are 15 residues in the CDR3. Germline CDR1 reads MRHNA; CDR2 reads SNTAGT. V lost 2 bases, J lost 0 bases, and 8 bases lay in between. CDR3 amino acids: CASSDRSYSNQPQHF. CDR3 bases: TGTGCCAGCAGTGACAGGAGTTATAGCAATCAGCCCCAGCATTTT.

The V gene is TRBV5-1, the J gene TRBJ2-6, with a tentative D call TRBD1 (5 bases). Germline V CDR1 and CDR2: SGHRS, YFSETQ. The germline V and J ends were trimmed by 0 bases and 0 bases, with 10 bases remaining between them. This CDR3 contains 17 residues. CDR3 DNA sequence: TGCGCCAGCAGCTTGGGGACACAGAGCTCTGGGGCCAACGTCCTGACTTTC. This translates into CASSLGTQSSGANVLTF. Variable domain in full (rest from reference TRBV5-1 and TRBJ2-6): KAGVTQTPRYLIKTRGQQVTLSCSPISGHRSVSWYQQTPGQGLQFLFEYFSETQRNKGNFPGRFSGRQFSNSRSEMNVSTLELGDSALYLCASSLGTQSSGANVLTFGAGSRLTVL.

This clone was observed a single time. Germline is not matched at one junction end, which may reflect a read error. CDR3 protein: CASALTGKGYEQYF. CDR3 DNA sequence: TGTGCTAGTGCTTTGACAGGGAAGGGATACGAGCAGTACTTC. The chain has TRBV12-5 and TRBJ2-7, with 7 positions matching TRBD1. CDR3 length: 14 residues. Germline-derived CDR1 and CDR2 are LGHNT and FRNRAP.

This clone has only a few counts. The chain recombines TRBV19 with TRBJ2-7, with D possibly being TRBD1 or TRBD2 (6 bases each). This CDR3 region has 14 residues. The germline gives CDR1 LNHDA, CDR2 SQIVND (reference sequence). V was shortened by 6 bases and J by 5 bases, with 17 bases between the two germline ends. The CDR3 DNA reads TGTGCCAGTAGCCCGGGGGCGGTTCGCGACGAGCAGTACTTC. Protein sequence: CASSPGAVRDEQYF.

The V gene is TRBV7-2, the J gene TRBJ1-5; maybe TRBD1 (5 bases). CDR1 is SGHTA and CDR2 is FQGNSA in the germline V gene. V lost 3 bases to trimming and J lost 7 bases, with 13 bases between them. This CDR3 is built from 14 residues. CDR3: CASSFPAAGQPQHF. DNA of the CDR3: TGTGCCAGCAGCTTCCCAGCCGCAGGGCAGCCCCAGCATTTT.

The V gene is TRBV25-1, the J gene TRBJ2-7, with a possible D match to TRBD2 (5 bases). The CDR3 is 14 residues long. Germline values: CDR1 MGHDK, CDR2 SYGVNS. The V gene lost 3 bases and the J gene lost 1 base, with 10 bases spanning the gap. The CDR3 DNA sequence: TGTGCCAGCAGTGAGGGAGACTCTTCCTACGAGCAGTACTTC. It translates to CASSEGDSSYEQYF.

The count of this clone is one. One end of the junction does not line up with germline, which may come from a read error. The chain uses TRBV2 and TRBJ2-7; TRBD1 agrees at 7 bases. CDR1 and CDR2 from the germline V gene are SNHLY and FYNNEI. The CDR3 is made up of 12 amino acids. The CDR3 loop is CASSEAGQARDF. The CDR3 bases are TGTGCCAGCAGTGAAGCCGGACAGGCGCGGGACTTC. Complete variable domain (other parts from reference TRBV2 and TRBJ2-7): EPEVTQTPSHQVTQMGQEVILRCVPISNHLYFYWYRQILGQKVEFLVSFYNNEISEKSEIFDDQFSVERPDGSNFTLKIRSTKLEDSAMYFCASSEAGQARDFGPGTRLTVT.

The V gene is TRBV18, the J gene TRBJ1-5; perhaps TRBD1 as D (6 bases). Germline-derived CDR1 and CDR2 are KGHSH and LQKENI. The CDR3 is 19 residues long. Trimming removed 6 bases at V and 0 bases at J, with 24 bases between. CDR3 sequence: CASSLTGRNNLYSNQPQHF. The CDR3 region has the DNA TGTGCCAGCTCCCTCACAGGGAGGAATAACCTTTATAGCAATCAGCCCCAGCATTTT. The full variable domain, completed using reference TRBV18 and TRBJ1-5, is NAGVMQNPRHLVRRRGQEARLRCSPMKGHSHVYWYRQLPEEGLKFMVYLQKENIIDESGMPKERFSAEFPKEGPSILRIQQVVRGDSAAYFCASSLTGRNNLYSNQPQHFGDGTRLSIL.

The gene calls are TRBV10-1 and TRBJ2-3; D ambiguous. The V end lost 11 bases, the J end lost 3 bases, and 21 bases lay between the germline ends. This CDR3 has 15 amino acids. Germline V lookup: CDR1 WNHNN, CDR2 SYGVQD (reference sequence). The CDR3 loop reads CALWRITFKTDTQYF. The CDR3 DNA follows: TGCGCCCTCTGGCGGATCACGTTTAAGACAGATACGCAGTATTTT.

The V and J genes are TRBV20-1 and TRBJ1-2; no clear D gene. The germline gives CDR1 DFQATT, CDR2 SNEGSKA (reference sequence). The CDR3 covers 14 residues. Trimming stripped 3 bases from V and 3 bases from J, with 14 bases between. DNA for the CDR3: TGCAGTGCTAGTCCAGTTGGGAACGACTATGGCTACACCTTC. This translates into CSASPVGNDYGYTF.

This chain uses TRBV5-5 with TRBJ1-1; D may be TRBD1 (5 bases). Trimming shortened V by 4 bases and J by 3 bases, and 13 bases separated the two germline ends. The V gene's germline CDR1 is SGHKS and CDR2 YYEKEE (reference sequence). The CDR3 has 14 residues. The CDR3 sequence is CASSRQGFDTEAFF. CDR3 sequence (DNA): TGTGCCAGCAGCCGTCAGGGTTTTGACACTGAAGCTTTCTTT.

The chain combines TRBV7-6 with TRBJ2-2; D perhaps matches TRBD2 (5 bases). V lost 4 bases and J lost 2, with 11 bases in between. Germline CDR1 SGHVS, CDR2 FNYEAQ. The CDR3 is made up of 15 amino acids. DNA for the CDR3: TGTGCCAGCAGCTCAGACTATCCCAACACCGGGGAGCTGTTTTTT. Translating it yields CASSSDYPNTGELFF.

The chain employs TRBV5-4 and TRBJ2-1, with TRBD2 matching over 9 bases. Germline values: CDR1 SGHNT, CDR2 YYREEE (reference sequence). The V and J ends lost 0 bases and 2 bases, in that order; junction bases with no gene match: 0. This CDR3 spans 15 amino acids. CDR3 protein: CASSLGGGAYNEQFF. CDR3 DNA: TGTGCCAGCAGCTTGGGCGGGGGGGCCTACAATGAGCAGTTCTTC.